This TCR beta chain derives from a study of shared clonotypes between healthy human individuals (dated by TCRdb to about 2020). As for the study more broadly: The cohort comprised a couple of women and a few men aged 18 to 49 years. For each donor, three plates each were used for CD4 naive and CD4 memory, two plates were used for CD8 naive, and one plate was used for CD8 memory. To estimate repertoire size and how much clonotypes are shared between individuals, the study performed deep sequencing of blood TCR repertoires from about 5 healthy adults. Libraries were prepared and TCR repertoires were sequenced by different laboratories using diverse techniques, in order to increase sequencing depth and limit assay-specific biases. Leukapheresis yielded between about 0.85 and 9 billion PBMCs per donor.

TCR CDR3 regions were amplified from genomic DNA by multiplex PCR using the deep immunoSEQ assay. Extracted genomic DNA from each cell subset was spread evenly across all wells of several immunoSEQ 96-well plates, with each plate serving as a replicate. For sorted subsets, each replicate PCR was loaded with 200 ng genomic DNA, equivalent to 30,000 or so T cell genomes. Purified libraries were quantified with a Qubit 3.0 fluorometer, sized on a Bioanalyzer 2100, and re-quantified with the KAPA Library Quantification kit. A separate single-read 150-cycle Illumina NextSeq 550 flow cell was used to sequence each immunoSEQ 96-well plate. In the source study's methods: Because only junctional sequences without quality scores were contained in the immunoSEQ output, filtering matching that applied to full-length reads could not be performed. Sequences were annotated with PyIR, a Python wrapper for IgBLAST v1.9, and V/J genes and CDR3 were assigned using IMGT germline references. Reads were removed for weak V/J assignments (E-value above 1e-6), missing CDR3, stop codons, out-of-frame junctions, or ambiguous translated residues. A V3J clonotype was defined by an identical inferred V gene, J gene, and CDR3 amino acid sequence. Percentage overlap between repertoires was computed as shared unique clonotypes divided by the size of the smaller repertoire. Richness of each repertoire was evaluated using RTK rarefaction, the Chao1 estimator, and Recon v2.1 estimates of unobserved clonotypes. Generation probabilities for all TCRbeta clonotypes obtained by the gDNA method from four donors were computed using OLGA. Drawn from immuneACCESS, this table holds only the in-frame rearrangements with V and J called that TCRdb kept. Clones are partly lost; checked studies trace under half to an unresolved V gene and leave the rest unexplained. V and J calls and clone size come straight from that table; D and trimming were deduced from the DNA. This sample comprises nearly 2 million clones, approximately 94% of them detected only once. The ten largest clones represent 1% to 1.5% of the sample.

The full study reports these points: Clonotypes shared by all four sorted-subset donors showed higher generation probabilities than non-shared clonotypes. When several donors were compared, the shared fraction of clonotypes was about 5% for naive CD4, 3.5% for naive CD8, about 2.4% for memory CD4, and 0.35% to 0.4% for memory CD8. Naive subsets generally had larger estimated clonotype richness than memory subsets. The small number of donors limited the genetic and exposure-history diversity represented. Pairwise subsampling indicated that sequencing depth was expected to affect the degree of clonotype sharing among donors. Rarefaction of sorted-subset datasets indicated incomplete sequencing despite the large sequencing depth. Only blood was sampled, and tissue TCR repertoires likely differ from those in blood.

The germline V gene (reference sequence) sets CDR1 to PRHDT and CDR2 to FYEKMQ. The CDR3, cysteine through phenylalanine, is 14 amino acids long. This entry keeps only the CDR3 DNA: 42 bases, framed from base 1. The junction shows trimming of 0 bases on V and 5 bases on J, and the gene matches do not reach 3 bases of it. For the CD8 naive samples, CD45RO-negative cells were positively selected for CCR7, yielding a CD45RA+CCR7+ population from which TemRA cells were excluded. Healthy HIV-negative adults with no recently reported acute infections or vaccinations were included as donors. Only Caucasian adults living in Nashville, Tennessee, USA were represented among the donors. Blood was collected by leukapheresis, and PBMCs were isolated by Ficoll-Histopaque density gradient centrifugation and then cryopreserved in liquid nitrogen vapor phase. Analytical flow cytometry was used to check the purity and quantity of each magnetically sorted T cell population. Genomic DNA was isolated from each sorted fraction and quantified by UV absorbance on a Nanodrop 2000c.

Notes on this clone: The antigen this receptor binds is unknown. One base away there is no much larger clone; base qualities are not given.

This sequence was found in a young man in good health. The V and J genes are TRBV13 and TRBJ2-7; 8 of the junction bases match TRBD2. Input material: naive CD8+ T cells sorted from blood. The intended sense of this specimen's cell subset or site label: CD45RA+CCR7+. The base sequence is TGTGCCAGCAGCTTAGGGACTAGCGTCCACGAGCAGTACTTC. It translates as CASSLGTSVHEQYF.